The 7 T cell receptor beta chains below come from one sample, sequenced in a study of shared clonotypes between healthy human individuals. Sequenced by immunoSEQ multiplex PCR; TCRdb stores in-frame clones only, minus some. Among millions of clones listed, 90% to 95% were seen once. Input material: naive CD4+ T cells sorted from blood. Subset given: CD45RA+ positively selected. The receptors come from a man younger than 30 in good health.

The chain recombines TRBV18 with TRBJ2-4, with 7 bases identical to TRBD2. The V gene end was trimmed by 3 bases and the J gene end by 9 bases; junction bases not matched to a gene: 11. Germline lookup yields CDR1 KGHSH and CDR2 LQKENI. The CDR3 contains 15 residues. This chain's CDR3 is CASSPDRGGEVIQYF. The DNA for the CDR3 is TGTGCCAGCTCACCCGATCGGGGAGGGGAAGTCATTCAGTACTTC.

The V call is TRBV6-1, the J call TRBJ2-1; possibly TRBD1 for D (5 bases). Germline CDR1 and CDR2: MNHNS and SASEGT. V gave up 0 bases and J gave up 15 bases, with 21 bases separating them. The CDR3 covers 15 residues. The CDR3 is CASSEAPRGRFQGFF. The CDR3 DNA sequence: TGTGCCAGCAGTGAAGCGCCTCGCGGTAGATTCCAGGGGTTCTTC.

This clone was seen only once. The rearrangement links TRBV7-9 to TRBJ2-5, with D unresolved. V was pared by 5 bases and J by 5 bases, with 15 bases between. This CDR3 is built from 14 residues. CDR1 and CDR2 from the germline V gene are SEHNR and FQNEAQ (reference sequence). CDR3 in amino acids: CASSLSLLLETQYF. The CDR3 region has the DNA TGTGCCAGCAGCCTCTCTCTACTGCTGGAGACCCAGTACTTC.

This clone was detected only once. The chain is built from TRBV5-1 and TRBJ1-4; D not certain. Germline V gene lookup returns CDR1 SGHRS and CDR2 YFSETQ. V lost 3 bases and J 8 bases, leaving 11 bases between the germline ends. This CDR3 is built from 13 residues. The CDR3 DNA follows: TGCGCCAGCAGCTGGAGCGACGGGGAAAAACTGTTTTTT. This codes for CASSWSDGEKLFF.

The chain is built from TRBV18 and TRBJ2-5; 13 bases are a match to TRBD2. CDR1 and CDR2 (germline): KGHSH, LQKENI. This CDR3 is 14 amino acids long. J lost 3 bases, V lost 6 bases, and 1 base had no gene match. CDR3 nucleotides: TGTGCCAGCTCCGGGACTAGCGGGAAAGAGACCCAGTACTTC. Residues: CASSGTSGKETQYF.

V and J are TRBV6-5 and TRBJ2-7; D is possibly TRBD2 (6 bases). This CDR3 region has 15 residues. Trimming removed 1 base at V and 6 bases at J, with 16 bases between. CDR1 MNHEY and CDR2 SVGAGI come from the germline V gene. CDR3: CASSYLLATASEQYF. The CDR3 DNA sequence: TGTGCCAGCAGTTACTTACTAGCTACAGCTAGCGAGCAGTACTTC.

The CDR3 nucleotides are TGTGCCAGCAGCTTAGAACCTTATGGCTACACCTTC. Protein: CASSLEPYGYTF. This sequence joins TRBV7-2 and TRBJ1-2; unclear D gene. The CDR3 extends over 12 amino acids. Trimming took 1 base from V and 5 from J, leaving 5 bases between them. The germline gives CDR1 SGHTA, CDR2 FQGNSA.